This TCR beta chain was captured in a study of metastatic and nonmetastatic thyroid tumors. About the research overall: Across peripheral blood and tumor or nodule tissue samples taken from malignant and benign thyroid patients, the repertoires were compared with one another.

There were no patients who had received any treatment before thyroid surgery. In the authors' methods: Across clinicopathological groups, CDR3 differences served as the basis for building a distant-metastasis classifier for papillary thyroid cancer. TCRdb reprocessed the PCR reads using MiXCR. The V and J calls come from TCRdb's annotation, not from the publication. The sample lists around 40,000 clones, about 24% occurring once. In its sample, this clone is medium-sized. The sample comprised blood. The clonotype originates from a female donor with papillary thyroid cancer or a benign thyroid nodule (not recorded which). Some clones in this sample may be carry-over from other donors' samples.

The chain's CDR3 is CATDREAGGNTIYF. The CDR3 DNA reads as TGTGCCACTGACAGGGAGGCCGGTGGAAACACCATATATTTT. The gene calls are TRBV6-1 and TRBJ1-3, with 7 bases lining up with TRBD1. Germline V gene sequence: CDR1 MNHNS, CDR2 SASEGT. V was pared by 10 bases and J by 3 bases, with 9 bases of the junction left unmatched. The CDR3 extends over 14 amino acids.